The rows below give T cell receptor beta chains drawn from one sample of a study of T-cell memory formation after mild COVID-19. TCRdb reanalysed the 5' RACE reads using MiXCR and keeps one entry per CDR3 protein. Of some 300,000 distinct CDR3 sequences in the sample, 15% to 20% are singletons; the top ten hold approximately 21%. The sample was PBMCs or a T cell subset sorted from them (not recorded which). Receptor source: a young man who had mild COVID-19 (a few samples of this study predate the infection). Cell type and time point are not known. Both conserved end residues are part of each CDR3. Fields, in order: CDR3 DNA, CDR3 protein, J gene, D gene, V gene, clone size. D genes are given only for firm matches. A clone size is listed for some rows: how often the clone was seen (once, few, many), or a class if it is expanded.

TGTGCCAGCAGCCAAGGGCAGAAGCGGGGGAGCACAGATACGCAGTATTTT,CASSQGQKRGSTDTQYF,TRBJ2-3,TRBD2,TRBV3-1,-
TGTGCCAGCAGCTTGTCAGGGGCCATTCCTCCATACAATGAGCAGTTCTTC,CASSLSGAIPPYNEQFF,TRBJ2-1,-,TRBV5-4,-
TGTGCCAGTACTAACGACGGACAGCTTGAGCGTGGCTACACCTTC,CASTNDGQLERGYTF,TRBJ1-2,-,TRBV9,-
TGTGCCAGCGGGGGGGGCAGGGGGAGGAACTATGGCTACACCTTC,CASGGGRGRNYGYTF,TRBJ1-2,TRBD1,TRBV28,few
TGTGCCAGCAGCTTATTCGGTGGCCATAATGAGCAGTTCTTC,CASSLFGGHNEQFF,TRBJ2-1,-,TRBV7-9,few
TGTGCCAGCAGAAGGACAGCTGAAGCTTTCTTT,CASRRTAEAFF,TRBJ1-1,-,TRBV12-3/TRBV12-4,-
TGTGCCAGCACCCCCGGGGTTAATTCACCCCTCCACTTT,CASTPGVNSPLHF,TRBJ1-6,-,TRBV12-3/TRBV12-4,few
TGCAGTGCTAGCCTTACAACGGGAGCTAGCTATGGCTACACCTTC,CSASLTTGASYGYTF,TRBJ1-2,-,TRBV20-1,-
TGTGCCAGCAGCCAAGACGGACAGGAGAACACTGAAGCTTTCTTT,CASSQDGQENTEAFF,TRBJ1-1,TRBD1,TRBV7-9,many
TGCAGCGTGGGGACCCTTGGGCTGGGCCAAGAGACCCAGTACTTC,CSVGTLGLGQETQYF,TRBJ2-5,-,TRBV29-1,few
TGTGCCAGCAGCGGCAGCCATGGCTACACCTTC,CASSGSHGYTF,TRBJ1-2,-,TRBV7-9,-
TGTGCCAGCAGTCACACATCGGCGAACACCGGGGAGCTGTTTTTT,CASSHTSANTGELFF,TRBJ2-2,-,TRBV7-2,-
TGTGCCAGCAGGTGGACAGGGGGTAACTATGGCTACACCTTC,CASRWTGGNYGYTF,TRBJ1-2,TRBD1,TRBV6-5,-
TGTGCCAGCACTGAGGGAGTGGGACTATGGGGAGATACGCAGTATTTT,CASTEGVGLWGDTQYF,TRBJ2-3,TRBD2,TRBV7-9,few
TGTGCCAGCAGCTCTCTGGACAGCGAAACCTACGAGCAGTACTTC,CASSSLDSETYEQYF,TRBJ2-7,-,TRBV5-6,few
TGTGCCAGCAGCTTTACGGATAGCAATCAGCCCCAGCATTTT,CASSFTDSNQPQHF,TRBJ1-5,-,TRBV7-9,few
TGCAGTGCTCTTCTTTGGGCGGACAGCTCCTACAATGAGCAGTTCTTC,CSALLWADSSYNEQFF,TRBJ2-1,-,TRBV20-1,-
TGCAGTGCCGGGGCAAGGAACACCGGGGAGCTGTTTTTT,CSAGARNTGELFF,TRBJ2-2,-,TRBV20-1,-
TGTGCCAGCAGCCAAGATCTTGGTGGGGGGGGAACCGGGGAGCTGTTTTTT,CASSQDLGGGGTGELFF,TRBJ2-2,TRBD2,TRBV4-2,few
TGCAGTGCTAGAGACCGCCCAGAGCAGTTCTTC,CSARDRPEQFF,TRBJ2-1,-,TRBV20-1,few
TGCGCCAGCAGCTTGGCCGGAGGGGTGTTGGGCTACACCTTC,CASSLAGGVLGYTF,TRBJ1-2,-,TRBV5-1,-
TGTGCCAGCAGCTTAGTTAGGTCTAGTCCGTACAATGAGCAGTTCTTC,CASSLVRSSPYNEQFF,TRBJ2-1,-,TRBV7-9,-
TGTGCCAGATCCTACGGGCAGTCGGGGACCCAGTACTTC,CARSYGQSGTQYF,TRBJ2-5,-,TRBV7-2,-
TGCGCCAGCAGCCAAGACCCCGCGCCGGACTATGGCTACACCTTC,CASSQDPAPDYGYTF,TRBJ1-2,-,TRBV4-1,-
TGTGCCAGCGTGGACAGGGAGAATGGTTATGGCTACACCTTC,CASVDRENGYGYTF,TRBJ1-2,TRBD1,TRBV6-2/TRBV6-3,-
TGTGCCAGCAGCTCAAATTGGATTTATGGCTACACCTTC,CASSSNWIYGYTF,TRBJ1-2,-,TRBV6-5,-
TGCGCCAGCAGCTTGGCGGCTAGCGGCCCGGGGGAGCTGTTTTTT,CASSLAASGPGELFF,TRBJ2-2,TRBD2,TRBV5-1,many
TGTGCCAGCACCGAATTCGCGGGACAATCCAGTGGCTACACCTTC,CASTEFAGQSSGYTF,TRBJ1-2,-,TRBV7-6,few
TGTGCCAGCAGCTTAGACAGATTCTATGGCTACACCTTC,CASSLDRFYGYTF,TRBJ1-2,-,TRBV7-3,-
TGTGCCAGCAGTTACTCTGAGACAGGGTCCGTTACCGGGGAGCTGTTTTTT,CASSYSETGSVTGELFF,TRBJ2-2,TRBD1,TRBV6-5,-
TGCGCCAGCAGCTCAGGCGTGGACCCTGAGGGGAACACTGAAGCTTTCTTT,CASSSGVDPEGNTEAFF,TRBJ1-1,-,TRBV5-1,-
TGTGCCAGCAGTTACTCGCCCGGTCCTCTAGCGGGGGAATACAATGAGCAGTTCTTC,CASSYSPGPLAGEYNEQFF,TRBJ2-1,TRBD2,TRBV6-2/TRBV6-3,few
TGTGCCAGCAGCCAAGAGGGGGCTAGCGGGGTCACCGGGGAGCTGTTTTTT,CASSQEGASGVTGELFF,TRBJ2-2,TRBD2,TRBV4-2,few
TGTGCCAGCAGTCAACAGGGACACTACACTGAAGCTTTCTTT,CASSQQGHYTEAFF,TRBJ1-1,-,TRBV2,few
TGTGCCAGCAGTGCACAGGGACCGGGGGAGCAGTACTTC,CASSAQGPGEQYF,TRBJ2-7,-,TRBV2,few
TGTGCCAGCAGCGCTTGGGACAGGGAAAATAGTGAAGCTTTCTTT,CASSAWDRENSEAFF,TRBJ1-1,TRBD1,TRBV9,few
TGTGCCAGCAGCCCCGGGCCCTACTTGCGGGAGACCCAGTACTTC,CASSPGPYLRETQYF,TRBJ2-5,-,TRBV6-6,-
TGTGCCAGCAGCGTGGGAATCGAAAAACTGTTTTTT,CASSVGIEKLFF,TRBJ1-4,-,TRBV7-8,-
TGTGCCAGCAGTTCAGGGGTCATCTTGAACACTGAAGCTTTCTTT,CASSSGVILNTEAFF,TRBJ1-1,-,TRBV12-3/TRBV12-4,-
TGTGCCAGTAGTATTCTTCAGGCTAGCGCTTATGAGCAGTTCTTC,CASSILQASAYEQFF,TRBJ2-1,-,TRBV19,few